These 5 T cell receptor beta chains were all obtained from the same sample, sequenced in a study of T cell repertoires and HLA-DP antigens. Which antigens these TCRs recognize remains unknown. Repertoires were generated with immunoSEQ multiplex PCR, while TCRdb's copy carries only in-frame clones and drops some. Found here are around 100,000 clones, more than 85% of them singletons; the top ten hold approximately 0.29%. The sequenced material came from CD4+ T cells from PBMCs. Receptors were obtained from a woman aged 18-29 years in good health and CMV-seronegative.

This clone was counted a single time. This chain links TRBV29-1 with TRBJ1-2, with D possibly being TRBD1 (5 bases). Trimming took 4 bases from V and 5 from J, leaving 17 bases between them. Germline CDR1 and CDR2: SQVTM and ANQGSEA. CDR3 length: 14 residues. The CDR3 region has the DNA TGCAGCGTTGTGACAGCACTGAAGGGTTATGGCTACACCTTC. Protein sequence: CSVVTALKGYGYTF.

The chain has TRBV30 and TRBJ1-1; D gene ambiguous. The CDR3 runs 12 residues. The V end lost 5 bases, the J end lost 1 base, and 8 bases lay between the germline ends. Germline assignment: CDR1 GTSNPN and CDR2 SVGIG (reference sequence). The CDR3 is CAWHLGNTEAFF. The CDR3 DNA sequence: TGTGCCTGGCACCTGGGGAACACTGAAGCTTTCTTT.

CDR3 in DNA: TGTGCCAGCAGCTACAGGGATGGGGCCAACGTCCTGACTTTC. This translates into CASSYRDGANVLTF. The chain employs TRBV7-3 and TRBJ2-6; TRBD1 is a possible D gene (6 bases). Trimming took 4 bases from V and 3 from J, leaving 7 bases between them. Germline V lookup: CDR1 SGHTA, CDR2 FQGTGA. There are 14 residues in the CDR3.

A few counts support this clone. This sequence joins TRBV5-6 and TRBJ1-6; D unresolved. The V and J ends lost 3 bases and 6 bases respectively, with 7 bases between them. The CDR3 contains 13 residues. The germline gives CDR1 SGHDT, CDR2 YYEEEE. CDR3 region: CASSWEGNSPLHF. As DNA, the CDR3 is TGTGCCAGCAGCTGGGAGGGTAATTCACCCCTCCACTTT.

The chain is built from TRBV6-5 and TRBJ1-5; no definite D call. This CDR3 contains 15 residues. The V gene lost 2 bases and the J gene lost 2 bases, with 10 bases spanning the gap. Germline V CDR1 and CDR2: MNHEY, SVGAGI. Written as DNA, the CDR3 is TGTGCCAGCAGTTACGATTCTCAGGGCAATCAGCCCCAGCATTTT. Protein product: CASSYDSQGNQPQHF.